This T cell receptor beta chain comes out of a study of CD8+ T cells in alopecia areata. About the research overall: A regimen of oral tofacitinib, 5 to 10 mg twice daily, was given to treated patients. General study findings and limits: Because one nonresponder was included, the link of baseline CD8+ expansion to response is considered uncertain. Tofacitinib significantly brought down scalp clonality and expanded CD8+ clones among top 100.

The sequencing template was cDNA reverse transcribed from extracted RNA. Method: immunoSEQ multiplex PCR; TCRdb's copy keeps in-frame clones and lacks some. Of roughly 200,000 clones in the sample, about 48% were seen once. Notes on this clone: Its antigen is undetermined.

Treatment: oral pan-JAK inhibitor, 5-10 mg twice daily. Peripheral blood samples and lesional scalp punch biopsies were obtained from alopecia areata patients. The source is a human donor with alopecia areata. The sequencing used CD8+ T cells sorted from blood, collected at week 24, from a patient treated with tofacitinib.

The chain's CDR3 is CAWTLKTEAFF. For the CDR3, the DNA is TGTGCCTGGACCCTTAAGACTGAAGCTTTCTTT. V is TRBV30 and J is TRBJ1-1, with D uncertain. Per the germline V gene, CDR1 is GTSNPN and CDR2 is SVGIG (reference sequence). Trimming left V 4 bases short and J 5 bases short, with 8 bases between. This CDR3 region has 11 residues.